The entry below gives a single T cell receptor (beta chain) sequence along with its context. This table comes from immunoSEQ multiplex PCR, and its TCRdb copy is limited to in-frame clones, with some not included. The table includes about 77,000 clones, about 93% detected once. This sample is part of a study of T cell changes during pregnancy in multiple sclerosis. J gave up 5 bases and V 5 bases, and 11 bases lay outside the gene matches. In germline, CDR1 is SGHNT, CDR2 YYREEE (reference sequence). This CDR3 has 15 amino acids. The V and J genes are TRBV5-4 and TRBJ2-5; TRBD2 aligns across 8 bases. The clonotype comes from a female donor in good health, enrolled as a control in a pregnancy study. Material: peripheral blood, obtained after pregnancy. The CDR3, as DNA: TGTGCCAGCAGGCGACGAGCGGGAGCGGGGGAGACCCAGTACTTC. It is translated as CASRRRAGAGETQYF.